This TCR beta chain comes out of a study of blood T cell repertoires in COVID-19. During active infection, Seattle patients enrolled and were then monitored through disease. V lost 1 base to trimming and J lost 1 base; unmatched junction nucleotides: 6. The germline gives CDR1 SGHTA, CDR2 FQGNSA. The CDR3 length is 18 residues. The sample holds one count of this clone. Assay: immunoSEQ multiplex PCR; the TCRdb copy retains only in-frame clones and omits some. The sample gives approximately 300,000 clones, 80% to 95% of which show up once; roughly 7% is in the top ten. Sequencing was done on a sample of peripheral blood. This TCR derives from a woman in her 30s with COVID-19, enrolled during active disease. The chain recombines TRBV7-2 with TRBJ2-6, with 8 nucleotides matching TRBD1. The CDR3 DNA is TGTGCCAGCAGCTTAGTTCGTGGGACAGGTTCTGGGGCCAACGTCCTGACTTTC. Translating it yields CASSLVRGTGSGANVLTF.